This is a list of T cell receptor beta chains from one sample in a study of blood T cells in healthy people across ages. MiXCR, applied by TCRdb to the 5' RACE reads, yields one record per CDR3 protein. Of about a million distinct CDR3 sequences listed, roughly 47% are singletons. Sequenced input: blood. Receptors originate from a woman aged 60 to 75 in good health. CDR3s include the opening cysteine and the closing phenylalanine or tryptophan. The D gene is left open where the match is weak. Not all rows give a size; the values are once, few, many and, for expanded clones, a class.

>NA|NA|TRBJ2-7|TRBV9
CASSVDRGPPYEQYF
TGTGCCAGCAGCGTAGATCGGGGCCCCCCCTACGAGCAGTACTTC
>NA|NA|TRBJ1-2|TRBV7-9
CASSLTGSNYGYTF
TGTGCCAGCAGCCTGACAGGATCTAACTATGGCTACACCTTC
>NA|NA|TRBJ1-4|TRBV7-2
CASSLGGRSNEKLFF
TGTGCCAGCAGCTTAGGTGGCAGGAGTAATGAAAAACTGTTTTTT
>NA|few|TRBJ1-5|TRBV27
CASRRGAQPQHF
TGTGCCAGCAGGAGGGGGGCTCAGCCCCAGCATTTT
>TRBD2|few|TRBJ2-7|TRBV7-2
CASSPMGGGDYEQYF
TGTGCCAGCAGCCCGATGGGGGGAGGGGACTACGAGCAGTACTTC
>TRBD2|few|TRBJ2-5|TRBV7-9
CASSFRRLAERPQETQYF
TGTGCCAGCAGCTTTCGCAGACTAGCGGAACGCCCACAAGAGACCCAGTACTTC
>NA|NA|TRBJ2-3|TRBV27
CASRGIVGSRNTQYF
TGTGCCAGTAGAGGAATTGTTGGGAGTAGGAATACGCAGTATTTT
>NA|NA|TRBJ2-3|TRBV4-3
CASSQDPAATDTRYF
TGCGCCAGCAGCCAAGACCCAGCAGCCACAGATACGCGGTATTTT
>NA|few|TRBJ1-2|TRBV5-6
CASSGRGRVVDGYTF
TGTGCCAGCAGCGGAAGGGGGAGGGTGGTAGATGGCTACACCTTC
>NA|NA|TRBJ1-1|TRBV10-3
CATGTGTEAFF
TGTGCCACCGGAACAGGGACTGAAGCTTTCTTT
>NA|few|TRBJ2-5|TRBV6-6
CASSREESIKRETQYF
TGTGCCAGCAGCCGCGAGGAGTCCATAAAGCGAGAGACCCAGTACTTC
>TRBD2|NA|TRBJ2-7|TRBV11-2
CASSLDGLVRNEQYF
TGTGCCAGCAGCTTAGATGGACTAGTCCGTAACGAGCAGTACTTC
>NA|NA|TRBJ2-1|TRBV5-1
CASSLEGSNEQFF
TGCGCCAGCAGCTTGGAGGGGTCCAATGAGCAGTTCTTC
>TRBD2|few|TRBJ2-3|TRBV3-1
CASSPSGMGTDTQYF
TGTGCCAGCAGCCCAAGCGGGATGGGCACAGATACGCAGTATTTT